This is a list of T cell receptor beta chains from one sample in a study of cytomegalovirus exposure and HLA in healthy donors. TCRdb keeps only in-frame clones here, not all; method: immunoSEQ multiplex PCR. The sample consists of about 180,000 clones, 85% of them appearing once. Sequenced input: PBMCs. These receptors were collected from a man in his late teens or twenties in good health and CMV-seropositive. Both conserved end residues are part of each CDR3. The D gene is left open where the match is weak. A row's size may be missing; if present it is once, few, many or a size class.

d_call j_call v_call clone_size cdr3_aa cdr3_nt
NA TRBJ1-2 TRBV9 NA CASTFPASGGYTF TGTGCCAGCACCTTCCCAGCCTCAGGGGGCTACACCTTC
TRBD1 TRBJ2-7 TRBV7-8 NA CASSMDRAYEQYF TGTGCCAGCAGCATGGACAGGGCCTACGAGCAGTACTTC
NA TRBJ1-1 TRBV12-5 NA CASGLASGGTEAFF TGTGCTAGTGGTTTGGCCTCTGGGGGGACTGAAGCTTTCTTT
NA TRBJ2-1 TRBV11-3 NA CASSLAGGGGNEQFF TGTGCCAGCAGCTTAGCGGGAGGAGGGGGAAATGAGCAGTTCTTC
NA TRBJ1-5 TRBV5-6 NA CASSYRDSNQPQHF TGTGCCAGCTCTTACAGAGATAGCAATCAGCCCCAGCATTTT
TRBD1 TRBJ2-7 TRBV5-1 NA CASSPWTGGVEQYF TGCGCCAGCAGCCCTTGGACAGGGGGCGTCGAGCAGTACTTC
NA TRBJ2-5 TRBV7-3 NA CASSLTPGETQYF TGTGCCAGCAGCTTAACCCCCGGGGAGACCCAGTACTTC
NA TRBJ2-7 TRBV5-3 NA CARSGETDYEQYF TGTGCCAGAAGCGGGGAGACGGACTACGAGCAGTACTTC
NA TRBJ1-2 TRBV6-5 NA CASTQGYGYTF TGTGCCAGCACCCAGGGATATGGCTACACCTTC
NA TRBJ2-7 TRBV6-6 NA CASSLPSGTSPYF TGTGCCAGCAGCCTACCCTCGGGTACGTCTCCGTACTTC
TRBD1 TRBJ2-7 TRBV28 once CASSFKPGQGSFEQYF TGTGCCAGCAGTTTCAAGCCGGGACAGGGGTCATTCGAGCAGTACTTC
NA TRBJ2-3 TRBV19 once CASSTRVGPSTDTQYF TGTGCCAGTAGTACCCGGGTAGGCCCTAGCACAGATACGCAGTATTTT
NA TRBJ1-2 TRBV6-1 NA CASSELGYGYTF TGTGCCAGCAGTGAACTCGGCTATGGCTACACCTTC
TRBD2 TRBJ2-1 TRBV6-4 once CASSRTSGGAQNEQFF TGTGCCAGCAGTCGGACTAGCGGGGGGGCCCAAAATGAGCAGTTCTTC
NA TRBJ1-2 TRBV5-1 NA CASSLAGDLNYGYTF TGCGCCAGCAGCTTGGCAGGGGACCTTAACTATGGCTACACCTTC
TRBD1 TRBJ1-1 TRBV28 NA CASSTRQGYMNTEAFF TGTGCCAGCAGTACCCGACAGGGTTACATGAACACTGAAGCTTTCTTT
TRBD2 TRBJ2-7 TRBV6-5 few CASSYRGAYEQYF TGTGCCAGCAGTTATCGGGGGGCCTACGAGCAGTACTTC
NA TRBJ1-1 TRBV6-1 NA CASSETVFTEAFF TGTGCCAGCAGTGAAACTGTGTTCACTGAAGCTTTCTTT
TRBD1 TRBJ1-1 TRBV2 NA CATETGLGYTEAFF TGTGCCACCGAGACAGGGTTAGGGTACACTGAAGCTTTCTTT
NA TRBJ2-4 TRBV29-1 NA CSVQAQLAKNIQYF TGCAGCGTCCAGGCTCAACTAGCCAAAAACATTCAGTACTTC
NA TRBJ1-1 TRBV11-3 NA CASGQTGNTEAFF TGTGCCAGCGGACAGACAGGGAACACTGAAGCTTTCTTT
NA TRBJ2-3 TRBV27 NA CASSPTPFPADTQYF TGTGCCAGCAGTCCTACCCCCTTCCCGGCAGATACGCAGTATTTT
NA TRBJ2-1 TRBV10-3 NA CATRQVVGPGVEQFF TGTGCCACAAGACAGGTAGTCGGTCCCGGGGTTGAGCAGTTCTTC
NA TRBJ2-3 TRBV6-5 NA CASSYQDIDTQYF TGTGCCAGCAGTTACCAGGACATTGATACGCAGTATTTT
NA TRBJ2-5 TRBV4-2 NA CASSQASGDQETQYF TGTGCCAGCAGCCAAGCCTCGGGGGACCAAGAGACCCAGTACTTC
TRBD2 TRBJ2-7 TRBV30 few CAWSREDYEQYF TGTGCCTGGAGTCGGGAGGACTACGAGCAGTACTTC
NA TRBJ1-2 TRBV28 few CASQTLGGADGYTF TGTGCCAGCCAGACCCTAGGTGGGGCGGACGGCTACACCTTC
TRBD2 TRBJ2-7 TRBV7-6 NA CASSLQAGLGFYEQYF TGTGCCAGCAGCTTACAGGCGGGACTAGGATTCTACGAGCAGTACTTC
TRBD2 TRBJ2-7 TRBV7-2 NA CASSSVAGPSSYEQYF TGTGCCAGCAGTTCCGTAGCGGGACCCAGCTCCTACGAGCAGTACTTC
NA TRBJ1-3 TRBV30 NA CAWSFDGLSGNTIYF TGTGCCTGGAGTTTCGACGGACTCTCTGGAAACACCATATATTTT
NA TRBJ1-2 TRBV9 NA CASSVGGQGYTF TGTGCCAGCAGCGTAGGGGGGCAAGGCTACACCTTC
NA TRBJ1-2 TRBV19 few CASSPLSEGYGYTF TGTGCCAGTAGTCCCCTGTCGGAGGGCTATGGCTACACCTTC
NA TRBJ2-7 TRBV6-1 few CASTDEATGSYEQYF TGTGCCAGCACCGACGAGGCGACGGGGTCCTACGAGCAGTACTTC
TRBD1 TRBJ1-2 TRBV27 NA CASGIPSGQRTYGYTF TGTGCCAGCGGGATCCCTTCGGGACAGCGAACCTATGGCTACACCTTC
NA TRBJ2-1 TRBV27 once CASSPSPYGEQFF TGTGCCAGCAGTCCTTCTCCATACGGTGAGCAGTTCTTC
TRBD2 TRBJ2-7 TRBV6-1 few CASGASGTYEQYF TGTGCCAGCGGTGCTAGCGGTACCTACGAGCAGTACTTC
TRBD2 TRBJ2-5 TRBV30 NA CAWRASGSIGETQYF TGTGCCTGGAGGGCTAGCGGGAGTATCGGGGAGACCCAGTACTTC
NA TRBJ1-1 TRBV11-3 NA CASSSGGGLFAYTEAFF TGTGCCAGCAGCTCCGGGGGGGGACTCTTCGCATACACTGAAGCTTTCTTT
TRBD2 TRBJ2-5 TRBV27 NA CASSFSGGETQYF TGTGCCAGCAGTTTTAGCGGGGGGGAGACCCAGTACTTC
NA TRBJ2-7 TRBV29-1 NA CSVDGGLGYEQYF TGCAGCGTTGATGGCGGGTTGGGGTACGAGCAGTACTTC
TRBD1 TRBJ1-1 TRBV11-2 NA CASSRYRGNTEAFF TGTGCCAGCAGTCGATACAGGGGGAACACTGAAGCTTTCTTT
TRBD2 TRBJ2-3 TRBV4-1 few CASSQDQGLGSDTQYF TGCGCCAGCAGCCAAGATCAGGGACTAGGGAGCGATACGCAGTATTTT
TRBD1 TRBJ2-1 TRBV6-5 NA CASSRTGAGEQFF TGTGCCAGCAGTAGAACAGGGGCCGGGGAGCAGTTCTTC
NA TRBJ1-1 TRBV30 NA CAWRGLSTEAFF TGTGCCTGGAGGGGGCTGAGCACTGAAGCTTTCTTT
TRBD1 TRBJ1-2 TRBV13 NA CASSRLRDSPGYTF TGTGCCAGCAGCCGGCTCCGGGACAGCCCTGGCTACACCTTC
NA TRBJ1-2 TRBV5-1 NA CASSLGSENYGYTF TGCGCCAGCAGCTTGGGCAGCGAGAACTATGGCTACACCTTC
TRBD1 TRBJ2-7 TRBV18 few CASSQRQGTYEQYF TGTGCCAGCTCTCAGAGACAGGGGACCTACGAGCAGTACTTC